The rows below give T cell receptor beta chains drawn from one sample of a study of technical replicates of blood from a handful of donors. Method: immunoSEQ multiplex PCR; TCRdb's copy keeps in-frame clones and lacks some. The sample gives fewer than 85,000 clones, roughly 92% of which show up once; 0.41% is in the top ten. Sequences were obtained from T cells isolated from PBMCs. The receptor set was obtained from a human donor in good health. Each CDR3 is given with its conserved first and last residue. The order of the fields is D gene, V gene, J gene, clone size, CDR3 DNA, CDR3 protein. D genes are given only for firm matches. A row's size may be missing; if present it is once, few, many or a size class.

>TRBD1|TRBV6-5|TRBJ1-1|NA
TGTGCCAGCAGTTACTGGACAGGGGAGAACACTGAAGCTTTCTTT
CASSYWTGENTEAFF
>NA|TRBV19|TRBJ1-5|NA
TGTGCCAGTAGCGCAGTTAGCAATCAGCCCCAGCATTTT
CASSAVSNQPQHF
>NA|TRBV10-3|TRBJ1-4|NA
TGTGCCATCAGTGAACAGGGAGATGAAAAACTGTTTTTT
CAISEQGDEKLFF
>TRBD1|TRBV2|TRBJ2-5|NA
TGTGCCACCCAGGGACAGGGGGAGACCCAGTACTTC
CATQGQGETQYF
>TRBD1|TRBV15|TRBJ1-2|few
TGTGCCACCAGCAGAGATCTGACAGGGGATGGCTACACCTTC
CATSRDLTGDGYTF
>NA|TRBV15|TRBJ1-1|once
TGTGCCACCAGCAGAAGGGAGTTTGAAGCTTTCTTT
CATSRREFEAFF
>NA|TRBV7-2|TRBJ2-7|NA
TGTGCCAGCAGCTTATACCAACCAGGGAAATACGAGCAGTACTTC
CASSLYQPGKYEQYF
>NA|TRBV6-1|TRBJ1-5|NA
TGTGCCAGCGCTCTGACAGGTCCTAATCAGCCCCAGCATTTT
CASALTGPNQPQHF
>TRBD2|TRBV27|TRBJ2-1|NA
TGTGCCAGCAGTTCGCCTTGGAGCGGGGGGGCCTACAATGAGCAGTTCTTC
CASSSPWSGGAYNEQFF
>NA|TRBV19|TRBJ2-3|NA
TGTGCCAGTAGTATGGAGGGGAAGGGGGATACGCAGTATTTT
CASSMEGKGDTQYF
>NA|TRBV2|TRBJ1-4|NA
TGTGCCAGCAGTGATTGGTCAGGTGCAACTAATGAAAAACTGTTTTTT
CASSDWSGATNEKLFF
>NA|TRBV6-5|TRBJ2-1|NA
TGTGCCAGCAAAATCGACAGGTACTACAATGAGCAGTTCTTC
CASKIDRYYNEQFF
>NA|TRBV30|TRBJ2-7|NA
TGTGCCTGGTCAGGGGCGAGGGGCCTAGAGCAGTACTTC
CAWSGARGLEQYF
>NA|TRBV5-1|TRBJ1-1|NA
TGCGCCAGCAGCTTGGCCGAGGGAATGAACACTGAAGCTTTCTTT
CASSLAEGMNTEAFF
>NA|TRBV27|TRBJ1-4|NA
TGTGCCAGCAGTTTTCTTACAGGTTCGGGTGAAAAACTGTTTTTT
CASSFLTGSGEKLFF
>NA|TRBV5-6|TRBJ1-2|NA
TGTGCCAGCAGCCCCGGGATCAACTATGGCTACACCTTC
CASSPGINYGYTF
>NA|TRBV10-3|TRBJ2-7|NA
TGTGCCATCAGTGCTGACCTGGCAGGACAGTCCTACGAGCAGTACTTC
CAISADLAGQSYEQYF
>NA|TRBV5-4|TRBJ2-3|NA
TGTGCCAGCAGCCCCCTGGCGGGGCCGAGCACAGATACGCAGTATTTT
CASSPLAGPSTDTQYF
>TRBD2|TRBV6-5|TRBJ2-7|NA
TGTGCCAGCAGAACCGGGACTAGCGGGTGGTACGAGCAGTACTTC
CASRTGTSGWYEQYF
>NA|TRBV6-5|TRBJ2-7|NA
TGTGCCAGCAGTTACTCGCCAGGGAAGTCCTACGAGCAGTACTTC
CASSYSPGKSYEQYF
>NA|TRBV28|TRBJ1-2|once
TGTGCCAGCAGTTTCGGGGGGCGCAGGGGCTACACCTTC
CASSFGGRRGYTF
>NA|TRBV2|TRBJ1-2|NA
TGTGCCAGCAGACAATCCGGGACACTCGTAGGCTACACCTTC
CASRQSGTLVGYTF
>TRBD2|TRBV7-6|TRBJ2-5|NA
TGTGCCAGCAGCTCAATAGCGGGATTCGAGACCCAGTACTTC
CASSSIAGFETQYF
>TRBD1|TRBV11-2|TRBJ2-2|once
TGTGCCAGCAGCTTGGACAGGGGCACCGGGGAGCTGTTTTTT
CASSLDRGTGELFF
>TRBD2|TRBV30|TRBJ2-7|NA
TGTGCCTGGAGGGGTAGCGGGAGCCCACGCGAGCAGTACTTC
CAWRGSGSPREQYF
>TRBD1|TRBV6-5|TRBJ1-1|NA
TGTGCCAGCGCCCTAACAGGGGACACTGAAGCTTTCTTT
CASALTGDTEAFF
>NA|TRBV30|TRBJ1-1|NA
TGTGCCTGGAGTGTACCGGGGGGGGTAAGGAACACTGAAGCTTTCTTT
CAWSVPGGVRNTEAFF
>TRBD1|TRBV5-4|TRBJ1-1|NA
TGTGCCAGCAGTTATGACAGGGGAATGAACACTGAAGCTTTCTTT
CASSYDRGMNTEAFF
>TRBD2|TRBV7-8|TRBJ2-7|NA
TGTGCCAGCAGCTTAGGGACTCTGCGGGAGGCCTTCTACGAGCAGTACTTC
CASSLGTLREAFYEQYF
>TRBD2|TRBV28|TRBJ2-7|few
TGTGCCAGCAGTTTATCAGTAGCGGGAGGGCCCGAGCAGTACTTC
CASSLSVAGGPEQYF
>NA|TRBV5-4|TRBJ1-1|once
TGTGCCAGCAGCTTGGTCACAATGAACACTGAAGCTTTCTTT
CASSLVTMNTEAFF
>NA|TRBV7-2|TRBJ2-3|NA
TGTGCCAGCAGCTTAGCCGGTCAGGGCAGGGATACGCAGTATTTT
CASSLAGQGRDTQYF
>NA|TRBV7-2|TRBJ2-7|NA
TGTGCCAGCAGCTTAGTATTTCGGCAGGGGCTAGTCTACGAGCAGTACTTC
CASSLVFRQGLVYEQYF
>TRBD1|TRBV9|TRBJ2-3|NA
TGTGCCAGCAGTCGAGACAGGGGATGGGAAGATACGCAGTATTTT
CASSRDRGWEDTQYF
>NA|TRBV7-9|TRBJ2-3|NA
TGTGCCAGCAGCGCAAGGGGAGATACGCAGTATTTT
CASSARGDTQYF
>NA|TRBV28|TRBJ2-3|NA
TGTGCCAGCAGTTTCCAGCGGACGGGAGATACGCAGTATTTT
CASSFQRTGDTQYF
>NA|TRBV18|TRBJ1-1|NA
TGTGCCAGCCCCACGGGAGGGCCTGAAGCTTTCTTT
CASPTGGPEAFF
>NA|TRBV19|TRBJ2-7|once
TGTGCCAGTAGTAACCTAGCGAGATCCTACGAGCAGTACTTC
CASSNLARSYEQYF
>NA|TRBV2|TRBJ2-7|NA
TGTGCCAGCAGCGGCGGGGATTCCGGGACCCGGATATTCGAGCAGTACTTC
CASSGGDSGTRIFEQYF
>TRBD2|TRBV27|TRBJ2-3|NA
TGTGCCAGCAGTTTTAGCGGGAGGGCGAGGGCGGCAGATACGCAGTATTTT
CASSFSGRARAADTQYF
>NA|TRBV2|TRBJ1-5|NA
TGTGCCAGCAGTGATCAGGGTTTAAGCAATCAGCCCCAGCATTTT
CASSDQGLSNQPQHF
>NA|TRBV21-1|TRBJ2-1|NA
TGTGCCAGCACTAAAAGGGGGATAGGGGATGGCTATGAGCAGTTCTTC
CASTKRGIGDGYEQFF
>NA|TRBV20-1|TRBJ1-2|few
TGCACCTCGGACAGCCCCTATGGCTACACCTTC
CTSDSPYGYTF